One sample yielded the 2 T cell receptor beta chains listed below, sequenced in a study of T cells in women clearing cervical HPV infection. Assay used: immunoSEQ multiplex PCR; TCRdb lists only in-frame clones, some missing. The specimen's table records around 39,000 clones. The specimen sequenced was blood buffy coat. The receptors derive from a woman between 18 and 69 years old with a cervical HPV16 infection that either progressed to CIN3+ or cleared (not recorded which).

On this clone itself: The read halts 3 residues ahead of the CDR3 end, with the missing end drawn from the germline J gene. This chain links TRBV13 with TRBJ1-1, with D tentatively TRBD1 (6 bases). V was clipped by 3 bases and J by 4 bases, with 15 bases between them. The CDR3 spans 15 residues. The germline V gene encodes CDR1 PRHDT and CDR2 FYEKMQ (reference sequence). CDR3 protein: CASSFSRDTVTEAFF. The CDR3 bases that were read are TGTGCCAGCAGCTTTTCCCGGGACACCGTCACTGAA.

On this clone: Read sequence stops 3 residues before the CDR3 end, and the germline J gene provides the missing end. The chain joins TRBV7-9 to TRBJ2-2; D possibly uses TRBD1 or TRBD2 (6 bases each). This CDR3 contains 15 residues. The germline V gene encodes CDR1 SEHNR and CDR2 FQNEAQ (reference sequence). CDR3 DNA (partial): TGTGCCAGCAGCTCTTCGACAGGAGGGTTCGAAAAG. This encodes CASSSSTGGFEK. The entire CDR3 is CASSSSTGGFEKLFF.